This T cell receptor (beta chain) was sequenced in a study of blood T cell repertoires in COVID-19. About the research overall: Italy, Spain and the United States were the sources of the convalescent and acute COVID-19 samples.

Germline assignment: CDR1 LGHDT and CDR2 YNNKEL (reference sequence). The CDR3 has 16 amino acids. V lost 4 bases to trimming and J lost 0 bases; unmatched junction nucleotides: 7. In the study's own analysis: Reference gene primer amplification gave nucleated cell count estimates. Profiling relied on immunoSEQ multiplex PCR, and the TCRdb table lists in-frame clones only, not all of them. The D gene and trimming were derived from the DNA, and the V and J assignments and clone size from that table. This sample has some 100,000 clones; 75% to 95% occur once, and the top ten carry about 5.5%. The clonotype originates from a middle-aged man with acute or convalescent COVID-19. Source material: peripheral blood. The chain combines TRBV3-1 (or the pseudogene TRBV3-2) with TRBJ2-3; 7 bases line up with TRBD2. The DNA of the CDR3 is TGTGCCAGCAGCCTCCTAGCGGAAGATAGCACAGATACGCAGTATTTT. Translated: CASSLLAEDSTDTQYF.